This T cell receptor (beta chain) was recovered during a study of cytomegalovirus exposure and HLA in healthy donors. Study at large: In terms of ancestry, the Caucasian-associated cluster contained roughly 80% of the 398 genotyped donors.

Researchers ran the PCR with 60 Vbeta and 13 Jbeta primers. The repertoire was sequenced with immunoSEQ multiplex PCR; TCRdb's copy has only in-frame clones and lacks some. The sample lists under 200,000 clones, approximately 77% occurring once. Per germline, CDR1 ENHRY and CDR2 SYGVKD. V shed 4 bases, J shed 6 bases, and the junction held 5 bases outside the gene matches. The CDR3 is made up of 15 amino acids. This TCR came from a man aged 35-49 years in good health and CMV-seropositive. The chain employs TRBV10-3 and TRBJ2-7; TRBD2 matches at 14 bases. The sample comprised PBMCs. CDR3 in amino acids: CAISARLAGGPEQYF. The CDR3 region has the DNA TGTGCCATCAGTGCACGACTAGCGGGGGGGCCCGAGCAGTACTTC.